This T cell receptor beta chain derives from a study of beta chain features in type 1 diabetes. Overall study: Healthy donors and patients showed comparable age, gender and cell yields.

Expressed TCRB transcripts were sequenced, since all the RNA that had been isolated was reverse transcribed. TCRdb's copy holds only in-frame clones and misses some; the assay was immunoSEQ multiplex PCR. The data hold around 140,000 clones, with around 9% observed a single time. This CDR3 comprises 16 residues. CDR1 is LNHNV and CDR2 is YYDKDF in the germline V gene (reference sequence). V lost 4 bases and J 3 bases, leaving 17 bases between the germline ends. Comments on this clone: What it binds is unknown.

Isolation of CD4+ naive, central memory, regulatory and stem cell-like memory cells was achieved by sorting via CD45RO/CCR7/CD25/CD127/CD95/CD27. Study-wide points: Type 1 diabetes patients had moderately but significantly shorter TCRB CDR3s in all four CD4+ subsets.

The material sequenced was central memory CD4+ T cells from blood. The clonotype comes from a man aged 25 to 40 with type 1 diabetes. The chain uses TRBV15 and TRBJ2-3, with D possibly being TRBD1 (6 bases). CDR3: CATSKDRGRGTDTQYF. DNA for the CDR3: TGTGCCACCAGCAAAGATCGGGGCAGGGGAACAGATACGCAGTATTTT.